The clone carrying this T cell receptor (beta chain) was recorded at least ten times. This sample was included in a study of metastatic and nonmetastatic thyroid tumors. No patient received treatment before thyroid surgery. Via MiXCR, TCRdb re-called the PCR reads. The table has 7,000 to 9,500 clones, roughly a fifth seen once. With 3 bases removed from V and 5 bases from J, the gap between germline ends came to 13 bases. The CDR3 is made up of 13 amino acids. Germline CDR1 reads DFQATT; CDR2 reads SNEGSKA (reference sequence). This receptor was taken from a female donor with papillary thyroid cancer or a benign thyroid nodule (not recorded which). Some clones in this sample may be carry-over from other donors' samples. The sequencing input was adjacent normal tissue. The chain recombines TRBV20-1 with TRBJ2-5, with D perhaps matching TRBD2 (5 bases). The CDR3 DNA follows: TGCAGTGCTAGCGTGGCCGGGGTGGAGACCCAGTACTTC. This encodes CSASVAGVETQYF.